This T cell receptor beta chain was recovered during a study of blood T cells in healthy people across ages. Overall study context: Per two T cells, template switching captured roughly one barcoded beta molecule. Study-level points and caveats: Per million T cells, TCR beta diversity dropped about linearly as age rose.

A sample-barcoded 5' primer and a J-beta primer mix were used in a second PCR of roughly 6 to 11 cycles. All samples gave at least 3 million CDR3-containing paired-end reads. One entry per CDR3 protein results from TCRdb running MiXCR on the 5' RACE reads. The data contain more than 800,000 distinct CDR3 sequences, more than 35% of them singletons. This clonotype was seen only a few times. Antigen unknown. This CDR3 is built from 16 residues. CDR1 and CDR2 (germline): MNHEY, SMNVEV (reference sequence). V trimming: 0 bases; J trimming: 3 bases; junction bases outside the gene matches: 7. The chain combines TRBV27 with TRBJ2-7; 8 bases are a match to TRBD2. This clonotype was sampled from an older woman in good health. The source material was blood. CDR3 in amino acids: CASSLSSGSRGYEQYF. The CDR3 DNA is TGTGCCAGCAGTTTATCAAGCGGGAGTAGGGGCTACGAGCAGTACTTC.